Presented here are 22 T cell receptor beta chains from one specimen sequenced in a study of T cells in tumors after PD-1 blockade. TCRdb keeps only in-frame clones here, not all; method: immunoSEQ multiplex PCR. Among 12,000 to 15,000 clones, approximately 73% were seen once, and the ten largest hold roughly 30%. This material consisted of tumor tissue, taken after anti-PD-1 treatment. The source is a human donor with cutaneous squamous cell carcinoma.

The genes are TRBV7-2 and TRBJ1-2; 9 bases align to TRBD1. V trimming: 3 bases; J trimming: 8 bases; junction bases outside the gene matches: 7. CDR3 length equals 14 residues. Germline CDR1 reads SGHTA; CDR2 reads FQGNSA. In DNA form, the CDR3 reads TGTGCCAGCAGCTTCAACAGGGGGCAGGAAGGCTACACCTTC. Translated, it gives CASSFNRGQEGYTF.

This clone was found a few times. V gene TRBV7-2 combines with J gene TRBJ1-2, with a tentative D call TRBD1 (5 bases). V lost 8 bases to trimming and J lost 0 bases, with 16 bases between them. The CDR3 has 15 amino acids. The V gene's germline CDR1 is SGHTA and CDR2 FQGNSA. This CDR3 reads CASVTRDVPNYGYTF. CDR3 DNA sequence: TGTGCCAGCGTGACGCGGGACGTACCTAACTATGGCTACACCTTC.

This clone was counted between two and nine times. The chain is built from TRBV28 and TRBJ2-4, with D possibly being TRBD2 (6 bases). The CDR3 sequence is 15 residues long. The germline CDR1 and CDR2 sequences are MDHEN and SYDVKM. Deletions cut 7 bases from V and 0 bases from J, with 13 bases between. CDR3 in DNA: TGTGCCAGCACCTCCGGGGACTTAGCCAAAAACATTCAGTACTTC. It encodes CASTSGDLAKNIQYF.

CDR3 nucleotide sequence: TGTGCCTGGAACGGACGGAATGTGAACACTGAAGCTTTCTTT. As protein: CAWNGRNVNTEAFF. The rearrangement links TRBV30 to TRBJ1-1; D gene unclear. The germline V and J ends were trimmed by 4 bases and 0 bases, with 12 bases remaining between them. From germline, CDR1 is GTSNPN and CDR2 SVGIG (reference sequence). The CDR3 has 14 amino acids.

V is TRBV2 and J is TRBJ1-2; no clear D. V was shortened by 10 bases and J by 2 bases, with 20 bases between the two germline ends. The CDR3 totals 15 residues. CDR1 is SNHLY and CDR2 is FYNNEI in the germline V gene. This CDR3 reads CATRLEAGINYGYTF. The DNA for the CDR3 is TGTGCCACCAGACTCGAGGCAGGTATAAACTATGGCTACACCTTC.

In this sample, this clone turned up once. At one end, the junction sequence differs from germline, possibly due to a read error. The CDR3: CASSVVASRSPVF. CDR3 DNA: TGTGCCAGCAGCGTGGTGGCTAGTCGGTCCCCGGTCTTC. V is TRBV9 and J is TRBJ2-1; D not resolved. Germline V gene data show CDR1 as SGDLS and CDR2 as YYNGEE. This CDR3 is 13 amino acids long.

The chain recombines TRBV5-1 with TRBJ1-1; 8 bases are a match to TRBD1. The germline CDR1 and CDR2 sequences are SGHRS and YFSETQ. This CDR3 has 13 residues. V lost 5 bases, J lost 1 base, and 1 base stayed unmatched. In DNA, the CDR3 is TGCGCCAGCAGTACAGGGGGGAACACTGAAGCTTTCTTT. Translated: CASSTGGNTEAFF.

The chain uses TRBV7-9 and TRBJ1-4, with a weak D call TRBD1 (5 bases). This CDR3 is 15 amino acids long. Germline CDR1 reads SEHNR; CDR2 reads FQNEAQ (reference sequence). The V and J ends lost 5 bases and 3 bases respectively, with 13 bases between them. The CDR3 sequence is CASSVTGTSNEKLFF. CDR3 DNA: TGTGCCAGCAGCGTCACCGGGACCTCTAATGAAAAACTGTTTTTT.

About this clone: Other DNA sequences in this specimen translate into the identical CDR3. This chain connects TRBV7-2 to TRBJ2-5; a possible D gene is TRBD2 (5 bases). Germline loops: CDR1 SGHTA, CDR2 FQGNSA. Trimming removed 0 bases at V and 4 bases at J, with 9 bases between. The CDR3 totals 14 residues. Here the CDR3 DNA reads TGTGCCAGCAGCTTAGCGGGGAGACGAGAGACCCAGTACTTC. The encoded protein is CASSLAGRRETQYF.

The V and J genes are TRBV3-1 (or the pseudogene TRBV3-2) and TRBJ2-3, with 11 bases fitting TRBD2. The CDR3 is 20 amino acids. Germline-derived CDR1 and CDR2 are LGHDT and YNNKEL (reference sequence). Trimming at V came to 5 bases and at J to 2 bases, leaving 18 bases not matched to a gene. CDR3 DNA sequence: TGTGCCAGCAGCTACAATCGTATCCTGAGACTAGCGGGAAACACAGATACGCAGTATTTT. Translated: CASSYNRILRLAGNTDTQYF.

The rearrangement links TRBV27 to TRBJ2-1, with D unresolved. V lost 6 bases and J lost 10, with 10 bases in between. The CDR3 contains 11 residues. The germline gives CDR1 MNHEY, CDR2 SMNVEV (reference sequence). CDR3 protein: CASRNLGEQFF. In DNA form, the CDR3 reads TGTGCCAGCAGAAACCTGGGGGAGCAGTTCTTC.

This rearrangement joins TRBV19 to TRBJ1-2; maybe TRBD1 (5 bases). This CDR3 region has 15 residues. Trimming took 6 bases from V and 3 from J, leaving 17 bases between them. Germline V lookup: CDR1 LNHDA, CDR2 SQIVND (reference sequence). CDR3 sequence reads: CASRIGDDRYYGYTF. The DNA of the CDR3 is TGTGCCAGTAGAATCGGAGACGACAGATACTATGGCTACACCTTC.

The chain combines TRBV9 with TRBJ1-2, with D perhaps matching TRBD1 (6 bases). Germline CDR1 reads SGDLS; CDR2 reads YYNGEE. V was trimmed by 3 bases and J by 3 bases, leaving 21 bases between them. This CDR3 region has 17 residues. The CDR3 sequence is CASSAGPRQAEYYGYTF. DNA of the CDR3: TGTGCCAGCAGCGCGGGGCCCCGACAGGCCGAGTACTATGGCTACACCTTC.

The CDR3 nucleotides read TGTGCTAGTGGTTTGGGGTCCTTTGAGCAGTTCTTC. Translation gives CASGLGSFEQFF. The rearrangement links TRBV12-5 to TRBJ2-1, with D hard to call. Trimming shortened V by 1 base and J by 9 bases, and 7 bases separated the two germline ends. This CDR3 comprises 12 residues. Germline CDR1 reads LGHNT; CDR2 reads FRNRAP.

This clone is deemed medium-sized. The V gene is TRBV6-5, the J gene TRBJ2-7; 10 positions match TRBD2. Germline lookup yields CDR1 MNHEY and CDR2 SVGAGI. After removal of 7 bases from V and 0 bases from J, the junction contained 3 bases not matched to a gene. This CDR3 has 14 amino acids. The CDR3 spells CASTGTSDSYEQYF. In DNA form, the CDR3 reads TGTGCCAGCACCGGGACTAGCGACTCCTACGAGCAGTACTTC.

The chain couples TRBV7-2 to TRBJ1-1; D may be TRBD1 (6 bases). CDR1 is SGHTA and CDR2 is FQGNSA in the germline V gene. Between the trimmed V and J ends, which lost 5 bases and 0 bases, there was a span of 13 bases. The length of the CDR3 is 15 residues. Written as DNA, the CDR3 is TGTGCCAGCAGCGACCAGGGGTTCATGAACACTGAAGCTTTCTTT. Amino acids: CASSDQGFMNTEAFF.

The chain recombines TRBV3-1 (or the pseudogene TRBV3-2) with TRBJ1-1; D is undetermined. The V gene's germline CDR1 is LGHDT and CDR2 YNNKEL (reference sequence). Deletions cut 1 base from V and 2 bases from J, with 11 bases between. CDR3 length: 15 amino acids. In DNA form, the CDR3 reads TGTGCCAGCAGCCAAGTTCTGCTTGCTAACACTGAAGCTTTCTTT. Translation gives CASSQVLLANTEAFF.

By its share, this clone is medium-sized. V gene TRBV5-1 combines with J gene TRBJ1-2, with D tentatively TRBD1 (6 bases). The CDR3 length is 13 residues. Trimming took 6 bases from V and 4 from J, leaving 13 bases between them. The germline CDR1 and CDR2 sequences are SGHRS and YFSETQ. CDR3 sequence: CASNDGGSYGYTF. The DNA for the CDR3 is TGCGCCAGCAATGATGGGGGCTCCTATGGCTACACCTTC. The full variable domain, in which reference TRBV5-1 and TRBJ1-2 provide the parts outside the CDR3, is KAGVTQTPRYLIKTRGQQVTLSCSPISGHRSVSWYQQTPGQGLQFLFEYFSETQRNKGNFPGRFSGRQFSNSRSEMNVSTLELGDSALYLCASNDGGSYGYTFGSGTRLTVV.

For the CDR3, the DNA is TGTGCCAGCAGTTACCCAGGCGGTTTACTCTACGAGCAGTACTTC. Protein: CASSYPGGLLYEQYF. V is TRBV28 and J is TRBJ2-7; D unclear. Trimming removed 4 bases at V and 3 bases at J, with 16 bases between. This CDR3 region has 15 residues. Germline V lookup: CDR1 MDHEN, CDR2 SYDVKM.

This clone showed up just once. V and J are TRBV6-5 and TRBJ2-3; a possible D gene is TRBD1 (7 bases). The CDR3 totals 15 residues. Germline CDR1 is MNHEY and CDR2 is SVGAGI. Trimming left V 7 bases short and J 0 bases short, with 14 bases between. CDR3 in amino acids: CASNPTGTSTDTQYF. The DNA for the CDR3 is TGTGCCAGCAATCCGACAGGGACTAGCACAGATACGCAGTATTTT.

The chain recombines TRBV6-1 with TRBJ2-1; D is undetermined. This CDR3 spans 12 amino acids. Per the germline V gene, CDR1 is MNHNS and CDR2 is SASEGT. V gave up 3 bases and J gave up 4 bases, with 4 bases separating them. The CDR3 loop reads CASSEYYNEQFF. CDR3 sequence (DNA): TGTGCCAGCAGTGAGTATTACAATGAGCAGTTCTTC.

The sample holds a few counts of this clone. CDR3 amino acids: CAISEWTTSTDTQYF. The CDR3 DNA follows: TGTGCCATCAGTGAGTGGACAACTAGCACAGATACGCAGTATTTT. The chain couples TRBV10-3 to TRBJ2-3; maybe TRBD1 (5 bases). This CDR3 is built from 15 residues. Trimming cost V 1 base and J 0 bases, with 8 bases left between them. The germline V gene has CDR1 ENHRY and CDR2 SYGVKD.